The subject of this entry is one T cell receptor (beta chain). These data are taken from a study of control samples from healthy donors and cancer patients. Assay used: immunoSEQ multiplex PCR; TCRdb lists only in-frame clones, some missing. The repertoire includes 40,000 to 55,000 clones, roughly 90% of them detected once, and roughly 1.5% sits in the top ten. The sequenced sample consisted of PBMCs. The source is a man between 35 and 55 years old with colorectal cancer.

CDR3 nucleotides: TGTGCCAGCTCTCGGGGAGAAAAACTGTTTTTT. It is translated as CASSRGEKLFF. V and J are TRBV18 and TRBJ1-4, with D unresolved. Germline V lookup: CDR1 KGHSH, CDR2 LQKENI. Between the trimmed V and J ends, which lost 6 bases and 8 bases, there was a span of 7 bases. CDR3 length: 11 amino acids.